The clone carrying this TCR beta chain was detected a few times. Its antigen remains unknown. These data belong to a study of CD8 T cells in ankylosing spondylitis. V was pared by 8 bases and J by 5 bases, with 15 bases between. This CDR3 is 13 amino acids long. Library preparation for TCR beta used quantitative 5'-RACE with molecular barcodes. In TCRdb, the 5' RACE reads were re-called with MiXCR into one record per CDR3 protein. The sample shows about 90,000 distinct CDR3 sequences, roughly 9% of them seen only once. Study results and limitations: Disease-linked clones were reportedly significantly enriched in matched ankylosing spondylitis synovial fluid. Those disease-linked clones were CD8+; they were also relatively rare in peripheral blood. Seemingly characteristic of ankylosing spondylitis blood was a TCR beta motif consisting of about 8 highly homologous variants. Some of these motif variants have turned up before, in reports on reactive arthritis synovial fluid and blood.

The origin of this receptor is a male donor with ankylosing spondylitis. This chain joins TRBV12-3 or TRBV12-4 and TRBJ1-1; a weak D match, TRBD1 (6 bases). Sequencing was performed on blood, either unsorted or a sorted T cell fraction (not recorded which). This chain's CDR3 is CASGAGVGTEAFF. CDR3 DNA: TGTGCCAGCGGGGCAGGGGTAGGGACTGAAGCTTTCTTT.